Listed below are T cell receptor beta chains from one sample, sequenced in a study of monozygotic twins with inflammatory bowel disease. TCRdb reprocessed the 5' RACE reads and keeps a single row for each CDR3 protein, giving no DNA. This sample's table has just over 300,000 distinct CDR3 sequences. Sequenced: blood. These receptors all stem from a human donor with ulcerative colitis or Crohn's disease, or a healthy co-twin of an affected twin (not recorded which). Both conserved end residues are part of each CDR3.

V,J,CDR3
TRBV2,TRBJ2-7,CASSEDWSGGGSYEQYF
TRBV10-3,TRBJ1-5,CAISESPGQGNQPQHF
TRBV3-1,TRBJ1-2,CASSQGRLGYTF
TRBV30,TRBJ1-4,CAWTSGGPRKLFF
TRBV20-1,TRBJ2-3,CSARVPGAGDTQYF
TRBV4-3,TRBJ2-1,CASSPLAASGYNEQFF
TRBV6-5,TRBJ1-2,CASSYSPGVVYGYTF
TRBV12-3/TRBV12-4,TRBJ1-5,CASSRDSDQPQHF
TRBV7-2,TRBJ1-4,CASSPTGQHNEKLFF
TRBV20-1,TRBJ1-5,CSALQGLLSNQPQHF
TRBV20-1,TRBJ2-3,CSARDLSSGGTDTQYF
TRBV20-1,TRBJ1-1,CSAKDRGNTEAFF
TRBV20-1,TRBJ1-5,CSARDGGQENQPQHF
TRBV9,TRBJ2-7,CASSSRPGTGVEQYF
TRBV6-2/TRBV6-3,TRBJ1-1,CASSYVSLSFVGHPAFF
TRBV19,TRBJ2-3,CASSIDGGTDTQYF
TRBV10-2,TRBJ2-7,CASSKDFFYTYEQYF
TRBV7-9,TRBJ2-3,CASSLPNRADTQYF
TRBV4-3,TRBJ2-7,CASSQESRGLSYEQYF
TRBV3-1,TRBJ2-3,CASSQEERGVYTDTQYF
TRBV5-4,TRBJ1-3,CASSSGQSAGNTIYF
TRBV12-3/TRBV12-4,TRBJ2-3,CASSGSGVGDTQYF
TRBV19,TRBJ2-1,CASSIDGNGAGWEFDEQFF
TRBV20-1,TRBJ2-7,CSASKTSGSLYYEQYF
TRBV18,TRBJ1-5,CATTEDRAQPQHF
TRBV20-1,TRBJ2-4,CSAKRAPAGGRANIQYF
TRBV5-1,TRBJ2-2,CASSLARGAKTTGELFF
TRBV7-9,TRBJ2-2,CASSIATARNTGELFF
TRBV12-3/TRBV12-4,TRBJ1-3,CASSLGTPSPIYF
TRBV5-1,TRBJ2-1,CASSGPLNEQFF
TRBV19,TRBJ2-1,CASSGAYNEQFF
TRBV28,TRBJ2-3,CASSPPWDRGSTDTQYF
TRBV10-3,TRBJ2-2,CAIREMSGHTGELFF